These 17 T cell receptor beta chains came from one sample sequenced in a study of cytomegalovirus exposure and HLA in healthy donors. 13 Jbeta primers and 60 Vbeta primers were used for the PCR. Clones were sequenced by immunoSEQ multiplex PCR, and TCRdb holds only the in-frame ones, with some missing. This sample yields 100,000 to 150,000 clones, of which 65% to 90% are seen a single time; 2.5% to 3% belongs to the top ten. Sequencing was done on a sample of PBMCs. These receptors all come from a woman aged 18-30 years in good health and CMV-seropositive.

This clone occurred once. The chain joins TRBV2 to TRBJ2-5; 8 nucleotides align to TRBD2. Germline V gives CDR1 SNHLY, CDR2 FYNNEI. V shed 4 bases, J shed 1 base, and the junction held 5 bases outside the gene matches. This CDR3 comprises 15 residues. The CDR3 nucleotides are TGTGCCAGCAGTGTGGCGGGGGGTATCCAAGAGACCCAGTACTTC. This codes for CASSVAGGIQETQYF.

This clone was observed once. The rearrangement joins TRBV18 to TRBJ2-1, with 12 positions matching TRBD2. V was clipped by 6 bases and J by 8 bases; unmatched bases: 14. Germline CDR1 KGHSH, CDR2 LQKENI. This CDR3 has 17 amino acids. The CDR3 loop reads CASSRMLLAGGRDEQFF. The CDR3 bases are TGTGCCAGCTCCCGCATGCTACTAGCGGGGGGCAGGGATGAGCAGTTCTTC. The full variable domain, its missing parts supplied by reference TRBV18 and TRBJ2-1, is NAGVMQNPRHLVRRRGQEARLRCSPMKGHSHVYWYRQLPEEGLKFMVYLQKENIIDESGMPKERFSAEFPKEGPSILRIQQVVRGDSAAYFCASSRMLLAGGRDEQFFGPGTRLTVL.

The chain carries TRBV4-2 and TRBJ1-1; 7 positions match TRBD1. Germline CDR1 is LGHNA and CDR2 is YNFKEQ. The CDR3 runs 13 residues. The junction had 8 bases not matched to a gene; V was cut back by 5 bases and J by 8 bases. This chain's CDR3 is CASSAPGQPEAFF. DNA for the CDR3: TGTGCCAGCAGCGCACCGGGACAGCCCGAAGCTTTCTTT.

The table lists this clone with a few counts. The rearrangement uses TRBV11-2 and TRBJ2-5; D is undetermined. Per germline, CDR1 SGHAT and CDR2 FQNNGV. The CDR3 consists of 11 residues. V was trimmed by 1 base and J by 5 bases, leaving 2 bases between them. CDR3 DNA sequence: TGTGCCAGCAGCTTAGCGGAGACCCAGTACTTC. The encoded protein is CASSLAETQYF.

V and J are TRBV5-1 and TRBJ1-1; possible D gene TRBD1, 5 bases. The V and J ends lost 4 bases and 7 bases respectively, with 17 bases between them. Germline CDR1 is SGHRS and CDR2 is YFSETQ. The CDR3 loop spans 14 amino acids. CDR3 protein: CASSTLGVRDEAFF. The CDR3 coding sequence is TGCGCCAGCAGCACTTTGGGCGTCAGGGATGAAGCTTTCTTT. Supplemented by reference TRBV5-1 and TRBJ1-1, the full variable domain reads KAGVTQTPRYLIKTRGQQVTLSCSPISGHRSVSWYQQTPGQGLQFLFEYFSETQRNKGNFPGRFSGRQFSNSRSEMNVSTLELGDSALYLCASSTLGVRDEAFFGQGTRLTVV.

The chain recombines TRBV25-1 with TRBJ2-5, with 7 bases fitting TRBD1. CDR3 size: 15 residues. Germline CDR1 MGHDK, CDR2 SYGVNS. V lost 4 bases and J lost 5; bases outside the gene matches: 10. The CDR3 DNA sequence: TGTGCCAGCAGTGCCTCAGGGGGTTCTACGGAGACCCAGTACTTC. This encodes CASSASGGSTETQYF.

The chain combines TRBV7-3 with TRBJ2-5; TRBD1 aligns across 7 bases. V lost 5 bases and J lost 13; bases outside the gene matches: 16. The CDR3 spans 14 residues. CDR1 SGHTA and CDR2 FQGTGA come from the germline V gene. The CDR3 bases are TGTGCCAGCAGCACTAACACGGACAGGCCGCCACGGTACTTC. Encoded protein: CASSTNTDRPPRYF.

This clone showed up just a few times. The chain joins TRBV12-5 to TRBJ2-3; maybe TRBD2 (7 bases). CDR3 length: 17 residues. CDR1 is LGHNT, CDR2 FRNRAP, per germline. Trimming took off 0 bases at V and 0 bases at J, with 13 bases between the two ends. CDR3 coding DNA: TGTGCTAGTGGTTTGGTACGAGGGGGGGGTAGCACAGATACGCAGTATTTT. This codes for CASGLVRGGGSTDTQYF. Complete variable domain (other parts from reference TRBV12-5 and TRBJ2-3): DARVTQTPRHKVTEMGQEVTMRCQPILGHNTVFWYRQTMMQGLELLAYFRNRAPLDDSGMPKDRFSAEMPDATLATLKIQPSEPRDSAVYFCASGLVRGGGSTDTQYFGPGTRLTVL.

The genes are TRBV4-1 and TRBJ2-5; tentative D call: TRBD2 (5 bases). The germline V gene has CDR1 MGHRA and CDR2 YSYEKL. This CDR3 region has 14 residues. With 0 bases removed from V and 4 bases from J, the gap between germline ends came to 9 bases. Written as DNA, the CDR3 is TGCGCCAGCAGCCAAGACGCCGGGGTAGAGACCCAGTACTTC. Its translation is CASSQDAGVETQYF.

The J gene is TRBJ1-6, the V gene TRBV11-2; 9 positions match TRBD1. The CDR3 consists of 15 residues. In germline, CDR1 is SGHAT, CDR2 FQNNGV. The V and J ends lost 2 bases and 10 bases, in that order; junction bases with no gene match: 6. CDR3 region: CASSLSDRGESPLHF. The CDR3 bases are TGTGCCAGCAGCTTATCGGACAGGGGTGAATCACCCCTCCACTTT. The complete variable domain, with remaining parts taken from reference TRBV11-2 and TRBJ1-6, reads EAGVAQSPRYKIIEKRQSVAFWCNPISGHATLYWYQQILGQGPKLLIQFQNNGVVDDSQLPKDRFSAERLKGVDSTLKIQPAKLEDSAVYLCASSLSDRGESPLHFGNGTRLTVT.

J is TRBJ2-5 and V is TRBV1; TRBD2 is the table's D call, not checked against the DNA. TRBV1 is a listed pseudogene. CDR3 length: 16 residues. The CDR3 is CTSSQGLPAAWETQYF. Written as DNA, the CDR3 is TGCACCAGCAGCCAAGGGCTGCCGGCGGCATGGGAGACCCAGTACTTC.

The chain employs TRBV27 and TRBJ1-1, with D unresolved. V was cut by 8 bases and J by 8 bases, with 12 bases left in between. The CDR3 is made up of 11 amino acids. CDR1 is MNHEY, CDR2 SMNVEV, per germline (reference sequence). Here the CDR3 DNA reads TGTGCCAGCTTCCTAGGCGGAGAAGCTTTCTTT. It specifies CASFLGGEAFF.

The CDR3 reads CASNLLAGSTDTQYF. CDR3 nucleotides: TGTGCCAGCAACCTACTAGCGGGTAGCACAGATACGCAGTATTTT. The rearrangement joins TRBV27 to TRBJ2-3, with 9 bases aligning to TRBD2. The V segment lost 7 bases and the J segment 0 bases; nucleotides outside the gene matches: 5. Germline CDR1 is MNHEY and CDR2 is SMNVEV (reference sequence). The CDR3 contains 15 residues.

The chain carries TRBV7-7 and TRBJ2-7; TRBD1 matches at 7 bases. The CDR3 sequence is 13 residues long. The germline gives CDR1 SSHAT, CDR2 FNYEAQ (reference sequence). Trimming at V came to 6 bases and at J to 6 bases, leaving 8 bases not matched to a gene. The CDR3 sequence: CASSRGPSLEQYF. In DNA, the CDR3 is TGTGCCAGCAGTAGGGGGCCTTCCCTCGAGCAGTACTTC. Filled out from reference TRBV7-7 and TRBJ2-7, the complete variable domain reads GAGVSQSPRYKVTKRGQDVTLRCDPISSHATLYWYQQALGQGPEFLTYFNYEAQPDKSGLPSDRFSAERPEGSISTLTIQRTEQRDSAMYRCASSRGPSLEQYFGPGTRLTVT.

V and J are TRBV19 and TRBJ1-5; the match to TRBD1 covers 11 bases. The CDR3 runs 15 residues. The V and J ends lost 10 bases and 2 bases, in that order; junction bases with no gene match: 7. From germline, CDR1 is LNHDA and CDR2 SQIVND (reference sequence). The DNA of the CDR3 is TGTGCCATCGCGGACAGGGGGCTTGGCAATCAGCCCCAGCATTTT. It translates to CAIADRGLGNQPQHF.

V gene TRBV4-1 combines with J gene TRBJ2-3, with 7 bases lining up with TRBD2. Looked up from germline, CDR1 is MGHRA and CDR2 is YSYEKL. The CDR3 totals 17 residues. Trimming took 1 base from V and 2 from J; bases not matched to a gene: 9. The CDR3 spells CASSQGTASGPTDTQYF. As DNA, the CDR3 is TGCGCCAGCAGCCAAGGGACGGCTAGCGGACCCACAGATACGCAGTATTTT.

On this clone itself: One end of the junction varies from germline; a read error may be responsible. The chain carries TRBV7-9 and TRBJ1-4; no clear D. The germline gives CDR1 SEHNR, CDR2 FQNEAQ (reference sequence). The CDR3 runs 12 residues. The CDR3 DNA reads as TGTTCCAGCACGGGGATAAGTGAAAAACTGTTTTTT. Translating it yields CSSTGISEKLFF.